The 26 T cell receptor beta chains below come from one sample, sequenced in a study of blood T cells in healthy people across ages. A second PCR, run for about 6 to 12 cycles, used a sample-barcoded 5' primer plus a J-beta primer mix. MiXCR, run by TCRdb on the 5' RACE reads, gives a single entry per CDR3 protein. The data contain around 620,000 distinct CDR3 sequences, 25% to 30% of them singletons. Sequenced material: blood. All receptors come from a woman in her sixties or seventies in good health.

Ten or more counts support this clonotype. The genes are TRBV20-1 and TRBJ2-1, with a possible D match to TRBD1 (5 bases). Trimming took 0 bases from V and 5 from J, leaving 14 bases between them. The CDR3 extends over 15 amino acids. The V gene's germline CDR1 is DFQATT and CDR2 SNEGSKA (reference sequence). The CDR3 is CSARDPRVRNNEQFF. As DNA, the CDR3 is TGCAGTGCTAGAGATCCCAGGGTCAGAAACAATGAGCAGTTCTTC.

This clonotype appeared a few times. V usage is TRBV6-1 and J usage is TRBJ1-3, with 7 bases that match TRBD1. In germline, CDR1 is MNHNS, CDR2 SASEGT. The ends lost 5 bases at V and 0 bases at J; junction bases unmatched: 7. The CDR3 has 16 amino acids. CDR3 sequence (DNA): TGTGCCAGCAGTATAACACAGGGGAACTCTGGAAACACCATATATTTT. Its protein product is CASSITQGNSGNTIYF.

The table lists this clonotype with a few counts. The chain has TRBV6-5 and TRBJ2-1; the D gene is possibly TRBD1 (8 bases). The CDR3 sequence is 15 residues long. Trimming shortened V by 1 base and J by 4 bases, and 11 bases separated the two germline ends. The germline V gene has CDR1 MNHEY and CDR2 SVGAGI. This CDR3 is CASSYYRGGYNEQFF. The CDR3 DNA follows: TGTGCCAGCAGTTACTACAGGGGGGGATACAATGAGCAGTTCTTC.

The chain combines TRBV9 with TRBJ2-5, with 10 bases matching TRBD2. The CDR3 spans 17 residues. With 1 base clipped from V and 5 bases from J, the junction kept 11 bases outside the gene matches. Looked up from germline, CDR1 is SGDLS and CDR2 is YYNGEE. The CDR3 nucleotides read TGTGCCAGCAGCGTATTTTCTAGCGGGGGCCTAGGGGAGACCCAGTACTTC. Its protein product is CASSVFSSGGLGETQYF.

The chain combines TRBV4-3 with TRBJ2-7; TRBD1 agrees at 8 bases. After removal of 1 base from V and 0 bases from J, the junction contained 5 bases not matched to a gene. The CDR3 totals 16 residues. CDR1 is LGHNA and CDR2 is YSLEER in the germline V gene. CDR3 in DNA: TGCGCCAGCAGCCAAGTGGCCGGGACAGGCTCCTACGAGCAGTACTTC. Translating it yields CASSQVAGTGSYEQYF.

This clonotype has just a few counts. The chain is built from TRBV5-1 and TRBJ2-2; the D gene could be TRBD1 or TRBD2 (5 bases each). V shed 1 base and J shed 2 bases, with 12 bases lying between them. There are 16 residues in the CDR3. Per germline, CDR1 SGHRS and CDR2 YFSETQ. CDR3 nucleotide sequence: TGCGCCAGCAGCTTGCGAGGGGCCCTTAACACCGGGGAGCTGTTTTTT. Residues: CASSLRGALNTGELFF.

This clonotype was seen more than once but under ten times. This chain joins TRBV7-3 and TRBJ1-5; no clear D. Germline CDR1 SGHTA, CDR2 FQGTGA. The CDR3 totals 13 residues. Deletions cut 1 base from V and 6 bases from J, with 7 bases between. As DNA, the CDR3 is TGTGCCAGCAGCTTAAACCCGAGTCAGCCCCAGCATTTT. Amino acid sequence: CASSLNPSQPQHF.

This clonotype was observed a handful of times. V usage is TRBV6-2 or TRBV6-3 and J usage is TRBJ1-6, with unresolved D. V was trimmed by 1 base and J by 0 bases, leaving 4 bases between them. CDR1 and CDR2 from the germline V gene are MNHEY and SVGEGT. This CDR3 is 15 amino acids long. Here the CDR3 DNA reads TGTGCCAGCAGTTACTACAGCTCCTATAATTCACCCCTCCACTTT. As protein: CASSYYSSYNSPLHF.

This chain links TRBV5-1 with TRBJ1-6, with TRBD1 matching over 8 bases. CDR3 length: 16 amino acids. CDR1 SGHRS and CDR2 YFSETQ come from the germline V gene. Trimming removed 0 bases from V and 10 bases from J; junction bases left unmatched: 9. The CDR3 loop is CASSLAVDRGRSPLHF. The CDR3 bases are TGCGCCAGCAGCTTGGCCGTAGACAGGGGTAGATCACCCCTCCACTTT. The whole variable domain, filled in from reference TRBV5-1 and TRBJ1-6, reads KAGVTQTPRYLIKTRGQQVTLSCSPISGHRSVSWYQQTPGQGLQFLFEYFSETQRNKGNFPGRFSGRQFSNSRSEMNVSTLELGDSALYLCASSLAVDRGRSPLHFGNGTRLTVT.

In its sample, this clonotype was seen a few times. The chain combines TRBV29-1 with TRBJ2-1, with 7 bases matching TRBD2. CDR1 and CDR2 (germline): SQVTM, ANQGSEA. Unmatched junction bases numbered 4, after V lost 6 bases and J lost 5 bases. The CDR3 runs to 12 residues. This chain's CDR3 is CSVGGLNNEQFF. For the CDR3, the DNA is TGCAGCGTCGGGGGACTAAACAATGAGCAGTTCTTC.

This clonotype occurred a few times. The chain links TRBV29-1 to TRBJ2-5; 7 nucleotides align to TRBD1. This CDR3 has 13 amino acids. Germline V gives CDR1 SQVTM, CDR2 ANQGSEA. V was clipped by 5 bases and J by 0 bases; unmatched bases: 3. This CDR3 is CSVSGTDQETQYF. The CDR3 bases are TGCAGCGTTTCCGGGACAGACCAAGAGACCCAGTACTTC.

This clonotype turned up a few times. The chain links TRBV9 to TRBJ2-1; 8 bases are shared with TRBD2. The length of the CDR3 is 15 residues. J lost 12 bases, V lost 0 bases, and 11 bases had no gene match. From germline, CDR1 is SGDLS and CDR2 YYNGEE. The CDR3 is CASSVDPRGADAQFF. As DNA, the CDR3 is TGTGCCAGCAGCGTAGATCCGCGGGGGGCCGATGCGCAGTTCTTC. Filled out from reference TRBV9 and TRBJ2-1, the complete variable domain reads DSGVTQTPKHLITATGQRVTLRCSPRSGDLSVYWYQQSLDQGLQFLIQYYNGEERAKGNILERFSAQQFPDLHSELNLSSLELGDSALYFCASSVDPRGADAQFFGPGTRLTVL.

This chain joins TRBV6-1 and TRBJ2-3; D remains ambiguous. The length of the CDR3 is 13 residues. Germline lookup yields CDR1 MNHNS and CDR2 SASEGT. Trimming left V 8 bases short and J 2 bases short, with 11 bases between. CDR3 in amino acids: CASAAGPTDTQYF. The CDR3 DNA is TGTGCCAGCGCCGCCGGTCCCACAGATACGCAGTATTTT.

The V gene is TRBV28, the J gene TRBJ2-7; 9 nucleotides align to TRBD1. Per the germline V gene, CDR1 is MDHEN and CDR2 is SYDVKM. CDR3 length: 15 residues. V was pared by 6 bases and J by 3 bases, with 9 bases of the junction left unmatched. CDR3 protein: CASSFLGQGRYEQYF. The CDR3 DNA is TGTGCCAGCAGCTTTCTAGGACAGGGGCGCTACGAGCAGTACTTC.

This clonotype was seen only a few times. The V call is TRBV29-1, the J call TRBJ2-1, with 7 bases lining up with TRBD2. Germline trimming cut 2 bases from V and 6 bases from J; bases unmatched to any gene: 10. The germline gives CDR1 SQVTM, CDR2 ANQGSEA. The CDR3 loop spans 15 amino acids. The CDR3 DNA is TGCAGCGTTGAAAGGCGCGGCGCGGGGGTCAATGAGCAGTTCTTC. This translates into CSVERRGAGVNEQFF.

This clonotype was detected only a few times. J is TRBJ2-1 and V is TRBV20-1, with D perhaps assigned TRBD1 or TRBD2 (5 bases each). The CDR3 is 13 amino acids. V was clipped by 8 bases and J by 6 bases, with 17 bases between them. Germline CDR1 reads DFQATT; CDR2 reads SNEGSKA (reference sequence). CDR3 sequence: CSQIRDGLNEQFF. Here the CDR3 DNA reads TGCAGTCAAATCCGGGACGGCCTCAATGAGCAGTTCTTC.

The gene calls are TRBV15 and TRBJ2-5; D gene ambiguous. This CDR3 is 13 amino acids long. Germline V CDR1 and CDR2: LNHNV, YYDKDF (reference sequence). Trimming removed 0 bases from V and 5 bases from J, with 7 bases in between. The CDR3 region is CATSRDRRETQYF. DNA of the CDR3: TGTGCCACCAGCAGAGATCGGCGGGAGACCCAGTACTTC.

In this sample, this clonotype turned up a few times. This chain joins TRBV7-2 and TRBJ2-2; 8 bases agree with TRBD1. With 5 bases clipped from V and 5 bases from J, the junction kept 7 bases outside the gene matches. This CDR3 comprises 15 residues. Germline V gene sequence: CDR1 SGHTA, CDR2 FQGNSA. The CDR3 protein is CASSAGDRRTGELFF. DNA of the CDR3: TGTGCCAGCAGCGCAGGGGACAGGAGGACCGGGGAGCTGTTTTTT.

This clonotype was seen a few times. This chain uses TRBV7-3 with TRBJ1-2, with no clear D. Per the germline V gene, CDR1 is SGHTA and CDR2 is FQGTGA. The V and J ends lost 0 bases and 7 bases respectively, with 12 bases between them. The CDR3 has 14 residues. CDR3: CASSLTRQGGGYTF. As DNA, the CDR3 is TGTGCCAGCAGCTTAACTAGACAAGGTGGTGGCTACACCTTC.

This clonotype was observed a handful of times. The CDR3 coding sequence is TGCGCCAGCAGGTTGGCTGCAACTAATGAAAAACTGTTTTTT. This codes for CASRLAATNEKLFF. The chain carries TRBV4-3 and TRBJ1-4; D is unclear. CDR1 is LGHNA and CDR2 is YSLEER in the germline V gene. V was pared by 6 bases and J by 0 bases, with 8 bases between. This CDR3 has 14 residues.

This chain connects TRBV18 to TRBJ1-1; TRBD1 matches at 8 bases. V lost 3 bases to trimming and J lost 4 bases; unmatched junction nucleotides: 1. The V gene's germline CDR1 is KGHSH and CDR2 LQKENI. The CDR3 is 13 residues long. Here the CDR3 DNA reads TGTGCCAGCTCACCGCAGGGGGCCACTGAAGCTTTCTTT. It is translated as CASSPQGATEAFF.

The chain couples TRBV29-1 to TRBJ2-1, with D possibly being TRBD2 (6 bases). Germline V gene lookup returns CDR1 SQVTM and CDR2 ANQGSEA. The V end lost 6 bases, the J end lost 5 bases, and 14 bases lay between the germline ends. The CDR3 spans 13 residues. CDR3 sequence (DNA): TGCAGCGTGGCAGCGGGCCAAAACAATGAGCAGTTCTTC. It specifies CSVAAGQNNEQFF.

V is TRBV9 and J is TRBJ2-5; 13 positions match TRBD2. Trimming at V came to 0 bases and at J to 4 bases, leaving 3 bases not matched to a gene. Germline assignment: CDR1 SGDLS and CDR2 YYNGEE. The CDR3 length is 16 residues. The CDR3 nucleotides are TGTGCCAGCAGCGTAGGAAGACTAGCGGGGGGAGAGACCCAGTACTTC. Residues: CASSVGRLAGGETQYF.

This clonotype was seen more than once but under ten times. This sequence joins TRBV9 and TRBJ2-5; D possibly corresponds to TRBD1 (5 bases). This CDR3 region has 13 residues. The germline V and J ends were trimmed by 0 bases and 6 bases, with 9 bases remaining between them. CDR1 SGDLS and CDR2 YYNGEE come from the germline V gene. The CDR3 region is CASSVEGIQTQYF. DNA of the CDR3: TGTGCCAGCAGCGTAGAGGGGATTCAGACCCAGTACTTC.

V gene TRBV7-8 combines with J gene TRBJ1-2; 8 bases align to TRBD1. The germline V gene has CDR1 SGHVS and CDR2 FQNEAQ. The ends lost 3 bases at V and 7 bases at J; junction bases unmatched: 7. The length of the CDR3 is 14 residues. This CDR3 reads CASSFDRGPPGYTF. CDR3 DNA sequence: TGTGCCAGCAGCTTTGACAGGGGACCCCCTGGCTACACCTTC.

This chain connects TRBV15 to TRBJ2-5; no clear D. The CDR3 sequence is 13 residues long. Between the trimmed V and J ends, which lost 0 bases and 5 bases, there was a span of 7 bases. Germline CDR1 reads LNHNV; CDR2 reads YYDKDF (reference sequence). The CDR3 nucleotides read TGTGCCACCAGCAGAGATCTCGGGGAGACCCAGTACTTC. The encoded protein is CATSRDLGETQYF.